Listed below are T cell receptor beta chains from one sample, sequenced in a study of T cell repertoires in cytomegalovirus infection. MiXCR, applied by TCRdb to the reads, yields one record per CDR3 protein. Counted here are approximately 400,000 distinct CDR3 sequences, 31% occurring once; the ten biggest clones make up roughly an eighth. Sequenced material: PBMCs. The origin of the receptors is a human donor in good health (CMV status not recorded). Some clones in this sample may be carry-over from other donors' samples. The CDR3 runs from the conserved cysteine through the conserved F or W. A D gene is named only where the DNA matches it firmly. Size tells how often a clone was seen (once, few, many) or the class of an expanded clone, and some rows leave it out.

J,size,V,D,DNA,CDR3
TRBJ2-1,once,TRBV10-1,TRBD2,TGCGCCAGCAGTGTCAACGGGGGGGCCTTTAGGAATGAGCAGTTCTTC,CASSVNGGAFRNEQFF
TRBJ2-5,once,TRBV20-1,TRBD2,TGCAGTGCTAGAGGACTAGCGGGGGGGTACCAAGAGACCCAGTACTTC,CSARGLAGGYQETQYF
TRBJ1-2,many,TRBV7-2,NA,TGTGCCAGCAGCTTATACGATTCAGGGCTCTATGGCTACACCTTC,CASSLYDSGLYGYTF
TRBJ2-1,few,TRBV12-3/TRBV12-4,TRBD2,TGTGCCAGCACCGAGCGGGGGGACTACAATGAGCAGTTCTTC,CASTERGDYNEQFF
TRBJ2-1,NA,TRBV20-1,NA,TGCAGTGGTATCGGTGGATTGAGATACAATGAGCAGTTCTTC,CSGIGGLRYNEQFF
TRBJ2-1,many,TRBV11-2,NA,TGTGCCAGCAGCTGGGGGACTTTCAATGAGCAGTTCTTC,CASSWGTFNEQFF
TRBJ1-3,NA,TRBV18,NA,TGTGCCAGCTCACCTCCTGGGGGGAGGACTGCCTCTGGAAACACCATATATTTT,CASSPPGGRTASGNTIYF
TRBJ2-1,few,TRBV7-2,TRBD2,TGTGCCAGCAGCTTGGGACTAGCGGCTGAGCAGTTCTTC,CASSLGLAAEQFF
TRBJ2-6,NA,TRBV24-1,TRBD1,TGTGCCACCAGTGACCCGGTACCGTCGACAGGGAAGGACTCTGGGGCCAACGTCCTGACTTTC,CATSDPVPSTGKDSGANVLTF
TRBJ1-5,NA,TRBV12-3/TRBV12-4,NA,TGTGCCAGCCTTTACTGGGGGGGGTATGGCAATCAGCCCCAGCATTTT,CASLYWGGYGNQPQHF
TRBJ1-6,NA,TRBV20-1,NA,TGCAGTGCTAGAGATGGCGCATCCAACTCCTATAATTCACCCCTCCACTTT,CSARDGASNSYNSPLHF
TRBJ1-5,few,TRBV12-3/TRBV12-4,NA,TGTGCCAGCAGTTTGTGGGGCGTCAATCAGCCCCAGCATTTT,CASSLWGVNQPQHF
TRBJ1-4,many,TRBV12-3/TRBV12-4,TRBD1,TGTGCCAGCAGTTTGAGGACAGGGGAAAATGAAAAACTGTTTTTT,CASSLRTGENEKLFF
TRBJ2-1,NA,TRBV7-9,TRBD1,TGTGCCAGCAGCTTCGGACAGGGGGCGTCCTACAATGAGCAGTTCTTC,CASSFGQGASYNEQFF
TRBJ2-2,many,TRBV27,NA,TGTGCCAGCAGTTTAATCAGGGGCGCGACCGGGGAGCTGTTTTTT,CASSLIRGATGELFF
TRBJ1-1,few,TRBV6-6,NA,TGTGCCAGCAGTTACGGAAGGGGTGCTGACATGAACACTGAAGCTTTCTTT,CASSYGRGADMNTEAFF
TRBJ1-1,NA,TRBV2,NA,TGTGTCAGCAGTGTAGGGTCAGGGGTCGGAGCTTTCTTT,CVSSVGSGVGAFF
TRBJ2-6,many,TRBV6-4,NA,TGTGCCAGCAGTGACAACTCTGGGGCCAACGTCCTGACTTTC,CASSDNSGANVLTF
TRBJ2-5,NA,TRBV27,NA,TGTGCCAGCAGTTTAGGGGTAAGGGGCGGCAGGACCGAAGAGACCCAGTACTTC,CASSLGVRGGRTEETQYF
TRBJ2-5,NA,TRBV20-1,TRBD2,TGCAGTGTGACTAGCGGGGTTGAGACCCAGTACTTC,CSVTSGVETQYF
TRBJ1-2,NA,TRBV6-2/TRBV6-3,NA,TGTGCCAGCAGTTTTAAGGAAAACTATGGCTACACCTTC,CASSFKENYGYTF
TRBJ2-3,many,TRBV7-8,NA,TGTGCCAGCAGCCGGGGCACAGATACGCAGTATTTT,CASSRGTDTQYF
TRBJ2-7,few,TRBV20-1,TRBD2,TGCAGTGCTAGAGCCGGGACTACATCATACGAGCAGTACTTC,CSARAGTTSYEQYF
TRBJ2-7,many,TRBV12-3/TRBV12-4,NA,TGTGCCAGCAGCTTGACAACCTACGAGCAGTACTTC,CASSLTTYEQYF
TRBJ2-7,few,TRBV15,TRBD1,TGTGCCACCAGCAGTGGACAGGGAAGAAAGTACTTC,CATSSGQGRKYF
TRBJ1-4,few,TRBV15,TRBD1,TGTGCCACCAGCGCCTCGACAGGGTCAAATGAAAAACTGTTTTTT,CATSASTGSNEKLFF
TRBJ1-5,many,TRBV7-8,NA,TGTGCCAGCAGCTTAGCGCCGGGGGGCGGGACCCAGCATTTT,CASSLAPGGGTQHF
TRBJ2-5,NA,TRBV11-2,NA,TGTGCCAGCAGCCCGGGGAACGGAGGAGGAGAGACCCAGTACTTC,CASSPGNGGGETQYF